This T cell receptor beta chain was found in a study of blood T cell repertoires in COVID-19. Turning to the study itself: The United States, Italy and Spain provided the acute and convalescent COVID-19 samples.

In the source study's methods: Amplification of reference gene primers provided the estimated nucleated cell counts. Produced via immunoSEQ multiplex PCR; TCRdb's table is partial and in-frame only. V, J and clone size are taken as reported in that table, and D and trimming were inferred from the DNA itself. Of roughly 150,000 clones listed, about four fifths are singletons. Trimming shortened V by 9 bases and J by 3 bases, and 14 bases separated the two germline ends. The CDR3 has 13 amino acids. Germline assignment: CDR1 SGHVS and CDR2 FNYEAQ. This clonotype was sampled from a woman older than 75 with active or convalescent COVID-19. The V and J genes are TRBV7-6 and TRBJ2-5; weak D call: TRBD1 (6 bases). The sample was peripheral blood. The CDR3, as DNA: TGTGCCAGTGGCGGACAGATCGAAGAGACCCAGTACTTC. Protein sequence: CASGGQIEETQYF.